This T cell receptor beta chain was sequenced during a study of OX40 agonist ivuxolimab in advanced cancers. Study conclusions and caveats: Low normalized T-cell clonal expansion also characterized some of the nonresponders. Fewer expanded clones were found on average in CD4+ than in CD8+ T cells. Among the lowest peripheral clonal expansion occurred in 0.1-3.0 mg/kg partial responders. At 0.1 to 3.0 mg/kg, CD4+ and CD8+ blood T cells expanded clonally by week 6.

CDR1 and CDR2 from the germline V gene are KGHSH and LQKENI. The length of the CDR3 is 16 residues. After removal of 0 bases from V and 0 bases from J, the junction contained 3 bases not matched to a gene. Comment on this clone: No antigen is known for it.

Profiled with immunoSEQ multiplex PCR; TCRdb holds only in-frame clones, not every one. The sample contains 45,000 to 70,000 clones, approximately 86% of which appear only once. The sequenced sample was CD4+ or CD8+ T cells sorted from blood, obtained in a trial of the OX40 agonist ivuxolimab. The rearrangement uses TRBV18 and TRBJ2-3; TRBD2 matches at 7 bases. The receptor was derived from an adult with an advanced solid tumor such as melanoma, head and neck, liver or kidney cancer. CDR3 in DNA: TGTGCCAGCTCACCACCGCAAGCGGGAAGCACAGATACGCAGTATTTT. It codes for CASSPPQAGSTDTQYF.